In this sample, the clone carrying this T cell receptor (beta chain) turned up many times. Its target is unknown. The source of the sample is a study of T cells after yellow fever vaccination. Study overall: Preparation used SMART-Seq v4 Ultra Low Input for the low-cell-number fractions.

It was through 5'RACE template switching that TCR cDNA was made, with a universal primer site and UMIs added. TCRdb analysed the 5' RACE reads with MiXCR anew, one entry per CDR3 protein. The table has roughly 300,000 distinct CDR3 sequences, around 6.8% seen once; the top ten hold about a sixth. The germline V gene has CDR1 SEHNR and CDR2 FQNEAQ (reference sequence). The CDR3 runs 14 residues. V lost 1 base and J 0 bases, leaving 5 bases between the germline ends. Broader study findings: Most primary-vaccination clones reappeared after the booster (about 96% CD4, approximately 88% CD8). Overall, a small share of clonotypes was seen in both CD4 and CD8 compartments.

This sequence joins TRBV7-9 and TRBJ2-3, with D uncertain. This clonotype was sampled from a man aged 18 to 30 who received the YFV17D yellow fever vaccine. The sequences come from PBMCs, collected about 41 days after the first yellow fever vaccination. CDR3 residues: CASSLGPSTDTQYF. The CDR3 DNA reads as TGTGCCAGCAGCTTAGGGCCAAGCACAGATACGCAGTATTTT.